Each of the 21 T cell receptor beta chains below was sequenced from the same sample in a study of T cell responses to AZD1222 COVID-19 vaccine. The protocol was immunoSEQ multiplex PCR, while the TCRdb copy is restricted to in-frame clones and leaves out a portion. The table includes about 130,000 clones, around 90% detected once. This specimen was peripheral blood, taken on day 0 of MenACWY control vaccination. The receptor source for this set is an adult in good health.

The gene calls are TRBV30 and TRBJ2-7; TRBD2 agrees at 8 bases. From germline, CDR1 is GTSNPN and CDR2 SVGIG (reference sequence). V shed 7 bases and J 1 base; nucleotides not matched to a gene: 9. This CDR3 has 14 residues. The CDR3 DNA follows: TGTGCCTCCACAAGGGTAGCGGGGTCCTACGAGCAGTACTTC. It encodes CASTRVAGSYEQYF.

V usage is TRBV2 and J usage is TRBJ2-1; D uncertain. Germline CDR1 is SNHLY and CDR2 is FYNNEI. V was shortened by 8 bases and J by 0 bases, with 14 bases between the two germline ends. The CDR3 has 15 residues. CDR3 sequence reads: CASETTRSSYNEQFF. DNA for the CDR3: TGTGCCAGCGAGACCACGAGGTCCTCCTACAATGAGCAGTTCTTC.

CDR3 region: CATRSHSGSIFEQFF. CDR3 coding DNA: TGTGCCACCCGCTCCCATAGCGGGAGTATATTTGAGCAGTTCTTC. The V gene is TRBV24-1, the J gene TRBJ2-1, with 9 nucleotides matching TRBD2. The CDR3 sequence is 15 residues long. The J segment lost 9 bases and the V segment lost 9 bases, leaving 14 bases of the junction unmatched. Looked up from germline, CDR1 is KGHDR and CDR2 is SFDVKD.

The chain recombines TRBV10-1 with TRBJ2-3; weak D call: TRBD1 (6 bases). The germline gives CDR1 WNHNN, CDR2 SYGVQD (reference sequence). V was shortened by 5 bases and J by 5 bases, with 17 bases between the two germline ends. CDR3 size: 15 residues. This CDR3 reads CASSPYGQPGDTQYF. The CDR3 DNA reads as TGCGCCAGCAGTCCTTATGGACAGCCCGGAGATACGCAGTATTTT.

This clone was counted only a few times. The chain recombines TRBV5-1 with TRBJ2-7; TRBD2 matches at 14 bases. With V trimmed by 4 bases and J by 6 bases, 3 bases remained unmatched. Germline-derived CDR1 and CDR2 are SGHRS and YFSETQ. There are 14 residues in the CDR3. The CDR3 sequence is CASSPGLAGVEQYF. The CDR3 region has the DNA TGCGCCAGCAGCCCGGGACTAGCGGGAGTCGAGCAGTACTTC.

This clone was detected many times. This chain connects TRBV28 to TRBJ2-7; either TRBD1 or TRBD2 may supply D (5 bases each). The CDR3 sequence is 14 residues long. V was clipped by 8 bases and J by 2 bases, with 16 bases between them. In germline, CDR1 is MDHEN, CDR2 SYDVKM. CDR3 amino acids: CASLSPGTAYEQYF. CDR3 in DNA: TGTGCCAGCCTTTCCCCCGGGACGGCCTACGAGCAGTACTTC.

This chain uses TRBV30 with TRBJ2-7, with TRBD1 identical over 8 bases. The V segment lost 2 bases and the J segment 4 bases; nucleotides outside the gene matches: 4. The germline gives CDR1 GTSNPN, CDR2 SVGIG (reference sequence). This CDR3 region has 13 residues. CDR3 sequence: CAWSTGQVYEQYF. CDR3 coding DNA: TGTGCCTGGAGTACGGGACAGGTATACGAGCAGTACTTC.

The rearrangement links TRBV5-1 to TRBJ2-2; possibly TRBD1 for D (7 bases). Germline lookup yields CDR1 SGHRS and CDR2 YFSETQ. The CDR3 is 18 amino acids. V dropped 2 bases and J dropped 5 bases, with 22 bases sitting between them. CDR3 protein: CASSFRGTEPVGTGELFF. In DNA form, the CDR3 reads TGCGCCAGCAGCTTCCGGGGGACAGAACCAGTCGGTACCGGGGAGCTGTTTTTT.

The chain uses TRBV7-3 and TRBJ2-1; 11 positions match TRBD2. J gave up 9 bases and V 5 bases, and 9 bases lay outside the gene matches. The CDR3 consists of 15 residues. Germline CDR1 reads SGHTA; CDR2 reads FQGTGA. The CDR3 coding sequence is TGTGCCAGCAGCACCCTTAGCGGGAGGGCCGGTGAGCAGTTCTTC. Its protein is CASSTLSGRAGEQFF.

The chain joins TRBV25-1 to TRBJ2-1, with no clear D. The CDR3 totals 11 residues. V lost 4 bases and J 9 bases, leaving 7 bases between the germline ends. The V gene's germline CDR1 is MGHDK and CDR2 SYGVNS. CDR3 sequence (DNA): TGTGCCAGCAGTGGGGCTGCTGAGCAGTTCTTC. It specifies CASSGAAEQFF.

The CDR3 region is CASSVGQGNTIYF. As DNA, the CDR3 is TGTGCCAGCAGCGTAGGACAGGGAAACACCATATATTTT. The chain uses TRBV9 and TRBJ1-3, with a tentative D call TRBD1 (5 bases). The V end lost 0 bases, the J end lost 4 bases, and 5 bases lay between the germline ends. Germline CDR1 and CDR2: SGDLS and YYNGEE. The CDR3 extends over 13 amino acids. Full variable domain (missing parts from reference TRBV9 and TRBJ1-3): DSGVTQTPKHLITATGQRVTLRCSPRSGDLSVYWYQQSLDQGLQFLIQYYNGEERAKGNILERFSAQQFPDLHSELNLSSLELGDSALYFCASSVGQGNTIYFGEGSWLTVV.

The chain carries TRBV6-5 and TRBJ2-1; 7 bases match TRBD2. Per germline, CDR1 MNHEY and CDR2 SVGAGI. CDR3 length: 15 residues. J gave up 1 base and V 8 bases, and 8 bases lay outside the gene matches. This CDR3 is CASGLGEGSYNEQFF. The CDR3 nucleotides read TGTGCCAGCGGCCTGGGGGAGGGTTCCTACAATGAGCAGTTCTTC.

This clone was detected a few times. V usage is TRBV11-2 and J usage is TRBJ2-1; 11 nucleotides match TRBD2. This CDR3 has 15 residues. Germline CDR1 and CDR2: SGHAT and FQNNGV. Unmatched junction bases numbered 6, after V lost 4 bases and J lost 7 bases. The CDR3 sequence is CASSSLSGRGNEQFF. In DNA, the CDR3 is TGTGCCAGCAGCTCCCTTAGCGGGAGGGGGAATGAGCAGTTCTTC.

The gene calls are TRBV5-5 and TRBJ1-5; D not certain. The CDR3 is 13 residues long. From germline, CDR1 is SGHKS and CDR2 YYEKEE (reference sequence). V was shortened by 5 bases and J by 3 bases, with 9 bases between the two germline ends. CDR3 nucleotide sequence: TGTGCCAGCAGTAGATGGGACAATCAGCCCCAGCATTTT. Encoded protein: CASSRWDNQPQHF.

The V and J genes are TRBV7-6 and TRBJ2-7; D possibly uses TRBD1 or TRBD2 (5 bases each). Trimming shortened V by 1 base and J by 5 bases, and 9 bases separated the two germline ends. The germline V gene encodes CDR1 SGHVS and CDR2 FNYEAQ. CDR3 size: 13 residues. The DNA of the CDR3 is TGTGCCAGCAGCTTAGGGGGGATTAACGAGCAGTACTTC. The encoded protein is CASSLGGINEQYF.

The chain joins TRBV30 to TRBJ1-4; 7 bases match TRBD1. Per the germline V gene, CDR1 is GTSNPN and CDR2 is SVGIG (reference sequence). The V and J ends lost 1 base and 7 bases, in that order; junction bases with no gene match: 12. CDR3 length: 16 residues. CDR3 sequence (DNA): TGTGCCTGGAGTGCGTGGACTCAGGGGGTTGGTGAAAAACTGTTTTTT. Its translation: CAWSAWTQGVGEKLFF.

This clone was counted only a few times. The chain has TRBV3-1 (or the pseudogene TRBV3-2) and TRBJ2-5; 8 positions match TRBD2. The CDR3 consists of 13 residues. CDR1 LGHDT and CDR2 YNNKEL come from the germline V gene (reference sequence). The junction had 3 bases not matched to a gene; V was cut back by 4 bases and J by 5 bases. CDR3 DNA: TGTGCCAGCAGCCGGGGACTAGAGGAGACCCAGTACTTC. It yields the protein CASSRGLEETQYF.

In its sample, this clone was seen a few times. The chain employs TRBV6-5 and TRBJ1-5, with a tentative D call TRBD1 (5 bases). There are 12 residues in the CDR3. V lost 6 bases and J 7 bases, leaving 10 bases between the germline ends. CDR1 is MNHEY and CDR2 is SVGAGI in the germline V gene. Written as DNA, the CDR3 is TGTGCCAGCAGCGACGGGGGACAGCCCCAGCATTTT. This gives the protein CASSDGGQPQHF.

The J gene is TRBJ2-2, the V gene TRBV12-3 or TRBV12-4; no firm D call. The CDR3 consists of 12 residues. V shed 3 bases and J shed 3 bases, with 2 bases lying between them. The CDR3 sequence: CASSFDTGELFF. DNA for the CDR3: TGTGCCAGCAGTTTTGACACCGGGGAGCTGTTTTTT.

This chain connects TRBV30 to TRBJ1-4; no clear D gene. The CDR3 covers 13 residues. Looked up from germline, CDR1 is GTSNPN and CDR2 is SVGIG (reference sequence). Trimming took 0 bases from V and 8 from J, leaving 10 bases between them. The CDR3 spells CAWSVGWEEKLFF. The CDR3, as DNA: TGTGCCTGGAGTGTTGGTTGGGAAGAAAAACTGTTTTTT.

The V call is TRBV7-9, the J call TRBJ2-5; D call uncertain. The CDR3 is 15 residues long. V was clipped by 4 bases and J by 5 bases, with 17 bases between them. Germline V lookup: CDR1 SEHNR, CDR2 FQNEAQ (reference sequence). In DNA form, the CDR3 reads TGTGCCAGCAGCTGGGGAACGGGTAAAGGGGAGACCCAGTACTTC. Translating gives CASSWGTGKGETQYF. Together with reference TRBV7-9 and TRBJ2-5, the CDR3 gives the full variable domain: DTGVSQNPRHKITKRGQNVTFRCDPISEHNRLYWYRQTLGQGPEFLTYFQNEAQLEKSRLLSDRFSAERPKGSFSTLEIQRTEQGDSAMYLCASSWGTGKGETQYFGPGTRLLVL.